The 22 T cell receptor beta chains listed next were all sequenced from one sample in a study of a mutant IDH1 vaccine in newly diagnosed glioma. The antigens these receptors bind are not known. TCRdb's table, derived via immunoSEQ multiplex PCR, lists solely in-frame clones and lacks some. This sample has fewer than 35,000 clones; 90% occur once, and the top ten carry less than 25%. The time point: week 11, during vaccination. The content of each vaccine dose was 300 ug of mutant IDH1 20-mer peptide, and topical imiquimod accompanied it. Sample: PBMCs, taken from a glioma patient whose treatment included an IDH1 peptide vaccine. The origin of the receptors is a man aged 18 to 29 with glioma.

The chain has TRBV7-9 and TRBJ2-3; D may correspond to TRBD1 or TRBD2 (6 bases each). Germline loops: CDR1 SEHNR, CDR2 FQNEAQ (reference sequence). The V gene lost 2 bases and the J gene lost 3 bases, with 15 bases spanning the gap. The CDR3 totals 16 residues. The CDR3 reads CASSLPRGTRTDTQYF. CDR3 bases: TGTGCCAGCAGCTTACCCCGGGGGACAAGGACAGATACGCAGTATTTT.

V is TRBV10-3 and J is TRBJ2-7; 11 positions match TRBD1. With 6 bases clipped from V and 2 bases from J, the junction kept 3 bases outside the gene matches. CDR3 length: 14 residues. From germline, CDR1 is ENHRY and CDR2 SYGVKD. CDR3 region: CAISSGQGAYEQYF. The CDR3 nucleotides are TGTGCCATCAGCTCGGGACAGGGGGCCTACGAGCAGTACTTC.

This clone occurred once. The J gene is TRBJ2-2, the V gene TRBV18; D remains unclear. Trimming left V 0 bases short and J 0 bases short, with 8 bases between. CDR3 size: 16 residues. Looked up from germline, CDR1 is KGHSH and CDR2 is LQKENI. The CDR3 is CASSPPTGPNTGELFF. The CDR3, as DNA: TGTGCCAGCTCACCACCTACGGGCCCGAACACCGGGGAGCTGTTTTTT.

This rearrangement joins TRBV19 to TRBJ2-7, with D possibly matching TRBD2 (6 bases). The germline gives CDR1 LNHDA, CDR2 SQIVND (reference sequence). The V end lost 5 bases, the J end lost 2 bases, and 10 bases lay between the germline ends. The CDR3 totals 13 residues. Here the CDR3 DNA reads TGTGCCAGTAGTCGGAGGGCCCCCTACGAGCAGTACTTC. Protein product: CASSRRAPYEQYF.

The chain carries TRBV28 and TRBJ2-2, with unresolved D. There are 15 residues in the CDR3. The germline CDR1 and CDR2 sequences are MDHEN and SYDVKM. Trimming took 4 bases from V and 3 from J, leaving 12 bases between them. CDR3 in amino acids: CASSWPGPHTGELFF. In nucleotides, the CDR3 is TGTGCCAGCAGTTGGCCCGGACCGCACACCGGGGAGCTGTTTTTT.

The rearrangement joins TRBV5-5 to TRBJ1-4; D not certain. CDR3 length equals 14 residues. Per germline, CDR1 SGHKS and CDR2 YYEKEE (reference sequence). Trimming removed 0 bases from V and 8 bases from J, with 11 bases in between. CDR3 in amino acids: CASSLVQDSEKLFF. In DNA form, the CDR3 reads TGTGCCAGCAGCTTGGTCCAGGACTCCGAAAAACTGTTTTTT. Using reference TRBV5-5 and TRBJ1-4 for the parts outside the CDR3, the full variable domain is DAGVTQSPTHLIKTRGQQVTLRCSPISGHKSVSWYQQVLGQGPQFIFQYYEKEERGRGNFPDRFSARQFPNYSSELNVNALLLGDSALYLCASSLVQDSEKLFFGSGTQLSVL.

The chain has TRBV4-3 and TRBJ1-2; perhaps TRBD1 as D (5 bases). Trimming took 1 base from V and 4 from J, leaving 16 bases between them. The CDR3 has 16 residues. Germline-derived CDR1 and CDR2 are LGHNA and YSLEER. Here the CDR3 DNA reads TGCGCCAGCAGCCAAGCCACAGGCGTTACGGTCTATGGCTACACCTTC. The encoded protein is CASSQATGVTVYGYTF.

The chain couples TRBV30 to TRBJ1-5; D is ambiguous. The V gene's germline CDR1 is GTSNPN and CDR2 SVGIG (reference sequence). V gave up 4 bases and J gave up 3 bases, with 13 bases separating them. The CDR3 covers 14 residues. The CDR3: CAWTEGSHNQPQHF. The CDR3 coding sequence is TGTGCCTGGACCGAGGGCAGCCACAATCAGCCCCAGCATTTT.

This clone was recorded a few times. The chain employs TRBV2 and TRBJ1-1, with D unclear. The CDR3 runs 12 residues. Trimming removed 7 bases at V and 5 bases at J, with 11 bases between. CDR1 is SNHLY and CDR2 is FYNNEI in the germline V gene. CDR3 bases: TGTGCCAGCACGGCCGACGTTACTGAAGCTTTCTTT. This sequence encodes CASTADVTEAFF.

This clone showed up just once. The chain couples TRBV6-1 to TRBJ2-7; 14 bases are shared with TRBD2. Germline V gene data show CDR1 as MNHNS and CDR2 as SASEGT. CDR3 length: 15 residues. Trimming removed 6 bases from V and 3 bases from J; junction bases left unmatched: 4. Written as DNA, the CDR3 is TGTGCCAGCAGGCGGGGACTAGCGGGAGACTACGAGCAGTACTTC. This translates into CASRRGLAGDYEQYF.

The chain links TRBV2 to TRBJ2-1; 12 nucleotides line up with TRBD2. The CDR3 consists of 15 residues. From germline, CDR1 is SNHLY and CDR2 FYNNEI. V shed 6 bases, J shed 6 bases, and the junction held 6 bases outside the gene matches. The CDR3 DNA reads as TGTGCCAGCAGCCAAGGACTAGCGGGACCCAATGAGCAGTTCTTC. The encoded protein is CASSQGLAGPNEQFF.

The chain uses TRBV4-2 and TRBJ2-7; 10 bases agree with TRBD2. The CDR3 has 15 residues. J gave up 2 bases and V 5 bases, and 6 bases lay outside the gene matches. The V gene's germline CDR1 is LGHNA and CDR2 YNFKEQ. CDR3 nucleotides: TGTGCCAGCAGCGACCCCCTAGCGGGAGCCTACGAGCAGTACTTC. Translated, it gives CASSDPLAGAYEQYF.

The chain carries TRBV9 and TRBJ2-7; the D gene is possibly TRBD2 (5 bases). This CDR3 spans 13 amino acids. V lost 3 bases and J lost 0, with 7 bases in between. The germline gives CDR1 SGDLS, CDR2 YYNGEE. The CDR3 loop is CASSAGSSYEQYF. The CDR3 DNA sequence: TGTGCCAGCAGCGCGGGGAGCTCCTACGAGCAGTACTTC. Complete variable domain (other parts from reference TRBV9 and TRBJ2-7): DSGVTQTPKHLITATGQRVTLRCSPRSGDLSVYWYQQSLDQGLQFLIQYYNGEERAKGNILERFSAQQFPDLHSELNLSSLELGDSALYFCASSAGSSYEQYFGPGTRLTVT.

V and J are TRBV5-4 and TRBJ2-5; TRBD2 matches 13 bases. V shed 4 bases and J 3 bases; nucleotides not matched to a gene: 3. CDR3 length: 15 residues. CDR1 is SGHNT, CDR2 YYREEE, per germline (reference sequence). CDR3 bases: TGTGCCAGCAGCCGGACTAGCGGGAGCAAAGAGACCCAGTACTTC. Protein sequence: CASSRTSGSKETQYF.

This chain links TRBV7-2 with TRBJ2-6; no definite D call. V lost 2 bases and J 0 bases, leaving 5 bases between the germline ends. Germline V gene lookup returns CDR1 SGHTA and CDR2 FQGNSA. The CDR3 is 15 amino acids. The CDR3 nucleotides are TGTGCCAGCAGCTTATCCTCCTCTGGGGCCAACGTCCTGACTTTC. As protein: CASSLSSSGANVLTF.

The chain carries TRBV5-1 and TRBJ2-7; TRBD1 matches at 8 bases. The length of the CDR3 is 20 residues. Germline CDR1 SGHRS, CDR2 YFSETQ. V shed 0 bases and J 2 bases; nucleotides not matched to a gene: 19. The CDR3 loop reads CASSLGRLDRGKIETYEQYF. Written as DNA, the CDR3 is TGCGCCAGCAGCTTGGGACGACTTGACAGGGGCAAAATTGAGACCTACGAGCAGTACTTC.

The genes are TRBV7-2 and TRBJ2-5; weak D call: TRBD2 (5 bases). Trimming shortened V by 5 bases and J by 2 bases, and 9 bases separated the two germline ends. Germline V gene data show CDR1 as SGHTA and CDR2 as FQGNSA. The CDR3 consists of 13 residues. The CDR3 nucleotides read TGTGCCAGCAGCACACGGACTCAAGAGACCCAGTACTTC. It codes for CASSTRTQETQYF. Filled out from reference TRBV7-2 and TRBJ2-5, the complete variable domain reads GAGVSQSPSNKVTEKGKDVELRCDPISGHTALYWYRQSLGQGLEFLIYFQGNSAPDKSGLPSDRFSAERTGGSVSTLTIQRTQQEDSAVYLCASSTRTQETQYFGPGTRLLVL.

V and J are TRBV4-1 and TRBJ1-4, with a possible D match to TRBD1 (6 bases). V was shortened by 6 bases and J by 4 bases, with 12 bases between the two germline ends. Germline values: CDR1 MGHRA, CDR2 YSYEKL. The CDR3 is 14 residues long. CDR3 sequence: CASSPDRINEKLFF. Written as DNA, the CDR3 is TGCGCCAGCAGTCCCGACAGGATTAATGAAAAACTGTTTTTT.

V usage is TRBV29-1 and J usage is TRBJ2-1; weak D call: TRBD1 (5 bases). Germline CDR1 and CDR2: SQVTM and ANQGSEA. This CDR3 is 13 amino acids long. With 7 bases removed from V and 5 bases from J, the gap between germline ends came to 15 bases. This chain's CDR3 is CSGRQPSNNEQFF. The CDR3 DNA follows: TGCAGCGGCCGACAGCCCAGCAACAATGAGCAGTTCTTC.

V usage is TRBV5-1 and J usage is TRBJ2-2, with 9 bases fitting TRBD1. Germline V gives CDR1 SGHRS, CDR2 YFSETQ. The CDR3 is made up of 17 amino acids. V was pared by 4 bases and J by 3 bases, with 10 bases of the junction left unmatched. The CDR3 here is CASSPTTGGSDTGELFF. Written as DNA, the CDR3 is TGCGCCAGCAGCCCCACGACAGGGGGTTCGGACACCGGGGAGCTGTTTTTT.

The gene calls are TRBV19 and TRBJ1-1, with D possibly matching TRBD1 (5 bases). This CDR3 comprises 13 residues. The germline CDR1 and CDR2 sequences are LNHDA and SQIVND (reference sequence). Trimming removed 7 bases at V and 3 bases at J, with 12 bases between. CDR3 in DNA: TGTGCCAGTATGGGCCAAGGGGACACTGAAGCTTTCTTT. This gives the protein CASMGQGDTEAFF.

The CDR3 reads CASSQGMDTEAFF. The CDR3 coding sequence is TGCGCCAGCAGCCAGGGAATGGACACTGAAGCTTTCTTT. The gene calls are TRBV4-1 and TRBJ1-1; D call uncertain. This CDR3 is built from 13 residues. Between the trimmed V and J ends, which lost 3 bases and 3 bases, there was a span of 8 bases. From germline, CDR1 is MGHRA and CDR2 YSYEKL.